This T cell receptor (beta chain) originates from a study of early T cells in non-severe SARS-CoV-2 infection (dated by TCRdb to about 2021). The study in broad terms: TCR sequencing used bulk RNA from unsorted whole blood, so alpha and beta chains could not be paired.

The study was a case-control design nested within a healthcare worker cohort in London, UK, with weekly nasopharyngeal swab PCR tests and blood sampling. Healthcare workers were recruited during the week of the UK lockdown, between 23 and 31 March 2020, and followed weekly for up to about 15 weeks. This clonotype was counted only a few times. This clone's antigen is unknown. No base quality values were provided; no much bigger clone lies one nucleotide off. V lost 7 bases and J lost 0 bases; the stretch between them is 10 bases long. The germline V gene (reference sequence) specifies DFQATT as CDR1 and SNEGSKA as CDR2. From the cysteine up to the phenylalanine, the CDR3 has a length of 13 residues. Here the CDR3 DNA is all that survives: 39 bases in frame from base 1. Libraries were built with 5' RACE. Sequencing relied on a NextSeq 500. To correct for sequencing error and PCR bias, the TCR library protocol tagged individual cDNA molecules with unique molecular identifiers. Both TCR alpha and beta chains were sequenced, and tight co-correlation was observed between alpha and beta sequence abundances in each sample. The authors' analysis ran thus. V gene, J gene and CDR3 annotation of TCR sequences was performed with Decombinator V4. Expanded TCRs were defined as changing significantly between any two time points under a Poisson model with p below 0.0001. TCR abundances were normalised to the total number of TCRs sequenced per sample and expressed as counts per million. MAIT TCRs were defined by TRAV1-2 paired with TRAJ12, TRAJ20 or TRAJ33, and iNKT TCRs by TRAV10 paired with TRAJ18. A search of VDJdb, accessed on 1 November 2021, was run for TCRs annotated to CMV, EBV and SARS-CoV-2, with TCRs annotated for multiple antigens excluded. The public sequencing data were trimmed at Q25 with fastp and processed into clonotypes with MiXCR by TCRdb, which kept only in-frame beta chains. Rows with one shared CDR3 protein collapse into an entry with the most common genes and DNA. In this record, the V and J calls reflect TCRdb's handling and not the investigators' own analysis. The sample table lists about 40,000 distinct CDR3 sequences, 4.5% to 5% of them with a count of one. The ten most abundant clones make up 4.5% to 5.5% of the sample.

Beyond this particular receptor, the publication reports: VDJdb matching was skewed toward anti-spike CD8 responses, so virus-specific expansions were likely underestimated and private and CD4 specificities were missed.

This chain joins TRBV20-1 to TRBJ2-1; confidence is insufficient to name the D gene. The specimen was whole blood. The sequence was collected from an adult who was a healthcare worker with PCR-confirmed SARS-CoV-2 infection or an uninfected control (not recorded which). Here the CDR3 is given as CSGSISSYNEQFF. The bases are TGCAGTGGATCGATTAGCTCCTACAATGAGCAGTTCTTC.